This T cell receptor beta chain was profiled in a study of blood T cells in healthy people across ages. Study-level information: Template switching caught about one barcoded beta molecule for each two T cells. General study points: Compared with aged donors, long-lived donors showed fewer expanded clones, suggesting selection. Estimates of diversity drawn from one million T cells were considered underestimates.

The germline V gene encodes CDR1 KGHDR and CDR2 SFDVKD. Between the trimmed V and J ends, which lost 4 bases and 5 bases, there was a span of 13 bases. This CDR3 is 14 amino acids long. Primers used in a second PCR of about 6 to 12 cycles were a sample-barcoded 5' primer and a J-beta primer mix. MiXCR, applied by TCRdb to the 5' RACE reads, yields one record per CDR3 protein. Among hundreds of thousands of distinct CDR3 sequences listed, 53% were seen once. This clonotype turned up a few times. The antigen remains unidentified. With each sample, at least 5 micrograms of total RNA were extracted. The sequence was obtained from a man aged 80 or over in good health. This chain links TRBV24-1 with TRBJ2-5; D is perhaps TRBD1 or TRBD2 (6 bases each). Sequenced sample: blood. In DNA, the CDR3 is TGTGCCACCAGTGAGCCGGGGGCCGGGGAGACCCAGTACTTC. Its protein is CATSEPGAGETQYF.